Shown below are 10 T cell receptor beta chains from a single sample sequenced in a study of shared clonotypes between healthy human individuals (dated by TCRdb to the early 2020s). Libraries were constructed by the immunoSEQ multiplex PCR assay. Here the immuneACCESS table is served through TCRdb, limited to in-frame sequences with V and J called. Missing clones are a known gap in these copies; in checked studies unresolved V genes cover under half, and the rest lacks a known reason. Here the sample has nearly 1,000,000 clones; 76% occur a single time. The ten largest clonotypes hold roughly 1.5% of the sample. Sequencing input: memory CD4+ T cells sorted from blood. The cell subset or site label for this specimen denotes: CD45RA-negative fraction. The receptor set was obtained from a man aged 18 to 29 in good health.

V usage is TRBV10-3 and J usage is TRBJ2-6; 10 positions match TRBD1. CDR3 size: 17 residues. V was clipped by 3 bases and J by 4 bases; unmatched bases: 6. Germline-derived CDR1 and CDR2 are ENHRY and SYGVKD. CDR3 region: CAISDRQGASGANVLTF. The CDR3 DNA reads TGTGCCATCAGTGACCGACAGGGGGCGAGCGGGGCCAACGTCCTGACTTTC.

As for this clone: Different DNA sequences within this sample yield the same CDR3. The V gene is TRBV5-8, the J gene TRBJ2-5; D is undetermined. Per the germline V gene, CDR1 is SGHTS and CDR2 is YDEGEE. The length of the CDR3 is 13 residues. V lost 0 bases to trimming and J lost 4 bases, with 7 bases between them. The CDR3 DNA is TGTGCCAGCAGCTTGGGAGTTAGAGAGACCCAGTACTTC. Protein sequence: CASSLGVRETQYF.

V and J are TRBV5-1 and TRBJ2-2; TRBD1 matches 7 bases. Germline CDR1 and CDR2: SGHRS and YFSETQ. The CDR3 runs 15 residues. Germline trimming cut 5 bases from V and 1 base from J; bases unmatched to any gene: 5. The CDR3 loop reads CASRSRQGNTGELFF. DNA of the CDR3: TGCGCCAGCAGATCGAGACAGGGGAACACCGGGGAGCTGTTTTTT.

This chain's CDR3 is CASSEARSPLHF. In DNA, the CDR3 is TGTGCCAGCAGTGAAGCCCGTTCACCCCTCCACTTT. The chain links TRBV6-1 to TRBJ1-6; no clear D gene. This CDR3 spans 12 amino acids. The germline V gene encodes CDR1 MNHNS and CDR2 SASEGT. V was cut by 0 bases and J by 9 bases, with 3 bases left in between.

This clone was detected only once. V gene TRBV9 combines with J gene TRBJ1-5; no reliable D call. There are 13 residues in the CDR3. Germline-derived CDR1 and CDR2 are SGDLS and YYNGEE. V was cut by 0 bases and J by 6 bases, with 7 bases left in between. The CDR3 sequence: CASSVDPGQPQHF. In nucleotides, the CDR3 is TGTGCCAGCAGCGTAGATCCGGGTCAGCCCCAGCATTTT.

This clone is a singleton in its sample. The rearrangement links TRBV30 to TRBJ1-3; unclear D gene. The length of the CDR3 is 11 residues. Germline CDR1 reads GTSNPN; CDR2 reads SVGIG (reference sequence). V lost 0 bases and J lost 10, with 7 bases in between. Written as DNA, the CDR3 is TGTGCCTGGAGTGTATCAGTAACCATATATTTT. This codes for CAWSVSVTIYF.

The chain employs TRBV7-2 and TRBJ2-7, with D perhaps matching TRBD2 (5 bases). V lost 1 base and J lost 8, with 12 bases in between. Germline CDR1 is SGHTA and CDR2 is FQGNSA. The CDR3 spans 13 residues. The CDR3: CASSLGGEWQQYF. The CDR3 DNA follows: TGTGCCAGCAGCTTAGGGGGAGAGTGGCAGCAGTACTTC.

V usage is TRBV19 and J usage is TRBJ1-2; no reliable D call. This CDR3 has 14 amino acids. Trimming cost V 9 bases and J 5 bases, with 19 bases left between them. Germline assignment: CDR1 LNHDA and CDR2 SQIVND (reference sequence). The CDR3 DNA reads as TGTGCCAGCGGAAAGACGTTCAAAAATTATGGCTACACCTTC. Its protein is CASGKTFKNYGYTF.

V usage is TRBV18 and J usage is TRBJ2-1, with 10 nucleotides matching TRBD1. Unmatched junction bases numbered 4, after V lost 8 bases and J lost 6 bases. This CDR3 contains 13 residues. Germline CDR1 and CDR2: KGHSH and LQKENI. CDR3 protein: CASRDRGFNEQFF. CDR3 in DNA: TGTGCCAGCCGGGACAGGGGATTCAATGAGCAGTTCTTC.

This clone was seen a few times. The V gene is TRBV10-1, the J gene TRBJ2-7; D is undetermined. The ends were cut back, 6 bases at V and 1 base at J, with 7 bases in the middle. This CDR3 contains 12 residues. The germline CDR1 and CDR2 sequences are WNHNN and SYGVQD (reference sequence). The CDR3: CASRQDSYEQYF. CDR3 bases: TGCGCCAGCAGGCAGGATTCCTACGAGCAGTACTTC.